A single sample is the source of the 10 T cell receptor beta chains below, sequenced in a study of blood T cell repertoires in COVID-19. Measured with immunoSEQ multiplex PCR; TCRdb has only the in-frame clones, and not every one. Among roughly 330,000 clones listed, approximately 90% were seen once. Sequencing was performed on peripheral blood. Receptors were obtained from a woman aged 50 to 65 with active or convalescent COVID-19.

The chain recombines TRBV11-2 with TRBJ1-2; TRBD1 matches 8 bases. In germline, CDR1 is SGHAT, CDR2 FQNNGV. Losses at the gene ends were 1 base for V and 0 bases for J; bases not matched to a gene: 10. The CDR3 is made up of 18 amino acids. In nucleotides, the CDR3 is TGTGCCAGCAGCTTAGTAAGGGGACAGGCTCACTCTAACTATGGCTACACCTTC. It codes for CASSLVRGQAHSNYGYTF.

This clone was detected a few times. This chain uses TRBV7-2 with TRBJ2-7; 8 nucleotides line up with TRBD1. The CDR3 has 16 residues. The germline gives CDR1 SGHTA, CDR2 FQGNSA. Trimming took 9 bases from V and 3 from J; bases not matched to a gene: 16. The CDR3 loop is CASNPMGGQGIYEQYF. The CDR3 DNA sequence: TGTGCCAGTAACCCGATGGGAGGACAGGGAATCTACGAGCAGTACTTC.

The chain carries TRBV5-8 and TRBJ1-1; D not certain. The length of the CDR3 is 14 residues. V shed 2 bases and J shed 5 bases, with 13 bases lying between them. Per the germline V gene, CDR1 is SGHTS and CDR2 is YDEGEE. The CDR3 DNA is TGTGCCAGCAGCTTTGCCCCCCGGAGGACTGAAGCTTTCTTT. The encoded protein is CASSFAPRRTEAFF.

V is TRBV14 and J is TRBJ2-2; 10 bases agree with TRBD1. Germline V gives CDR1 SGHDN, CDR2 FVKESK. The CDR3 is 15 amino acids. V was pared by 6 bases and J by 6 bases, with 7 bases of the junction left unmatched. The CDR3 is CASRKPGQGSGELFF. CDR3 nucleotides: TGTGCCAGCAGGAAACCGGGACAGGGGTCCGGGGAGCTGTTTTTT. The variable domain in full, with the rest retrieved from reference TRBV14 and TRBJ2-2, is EAGVTQFPSHSVIEKGQTVTLRCDPISGHDNLYWYRRVMGKEIKFLLHFVKESKQDESGMPNNRFLAERTGGTYSTLKVQPAELEDSGVYFCASRKPGQGSGELFFGEGSRLTVL.

The gene calls are TRBV5-1 and TRBJ1-2; D gene ambiguous. Trimming pared 5 bases from V and 8 bases from J, leaving 13 bases between. This CDR3 spans 12 amino acids. Germline V gene lookup returns CDR1 SGHRS and CDR2 YFSETQ. The CDR3 is CASSPAGFGYTF. CDR3 coding DNA: TGCGCCAGCAGTCCGGCAGGCTTCGGCTACACCTTC.

This chain joins TRBV28 and TRBJ1-2, with D possibly TRBD1 on 6 matching bases. V was trimmed by 7 bases and J by 0 bases, leaving 18 bases between them. From germline, CDR1 is MDHEN and CDR2 SYDVKM. The CDR3 loop spans 16 amino acids. The chain's CDR3 is CASNFPQGPTNYGYTF. CDR3 DNA sequence: TGTGCCAGCAATTTCCCCCAGGGGCCTACTAACTATGGCTACACCTTC.

The genes are TRBV6-6 and TRBJ2-7, with 8 bases matching TRBD2. Germline assignment: CDR1 MNHNY and CDR2 SVGAGI (reference sequence). The CDR3 sequence is 14 residues long. V was pared by 4 bases and J by 4 bases, with 6 bases of the junction left unmatched. The CDR3 DNA reads as TGTGCCAGCAGTTTTCCGGGAGGGGGATACGAGCAGTACTTC. The encoded protein is CASSFPGGGYEQYF.

The chain couples TRBV5-1 to TRBJ2-7; 7 bases map to TRBD1. The CDR3 spans 18 residues. V was pared by 2 bases and J by 0 bases, with 14 bases of the junction left unmatched. The germline gives CDR1 SGHRS, CDR2 YFSETQ. The CDR3 coding sequence is TGCGCCAGCAGCTTAGGGACAGTAAGGAGTAGTCGCTCCTACGAGCAGTACTTC. Amino acid sequence: CASSLGTVRSSRSYEQYF.

The chain is built from TRBV6-5 and TRBJ1-5; 7 nucleotides align to TRBD1. V lost 2 bases and J lost 0; bases outside the gene matches: 1. The CDR3 totals 15 residues. Germline CDR1 and CDR2: MNHEY and SVGAGI. The CDR3 DNA follows: TGTGCCAGCAGTTACGACAGGGCTAGCAATCAGCCCCAGCATTTT. Protein sequence: CASSYDRASNQPQHF.

The chain links TRBV4-3 to TRBJ1-2; no reliable D call. This CDR3 region has 15 residues. Germline V lookup: CDR1 LGHNA, CDR2 YSLEER. Trimming took off 3 bases at V and 6 bases at J, with 17 bases between the two ends. CDR3 bases: TGCGCCAGCAGCCACTCATATCGGACTCGCGATGGCTACACCTTC. This encodes CASSHSYRTRDGYTF.